The clone carrying this T cell receptor beta chain occurred a few times. No antigen is known for it. Thyroid ultrasound, orbital computed tomography, TRAb, serum thyroxine and clinical symptoms formed the basis of diagnosis. This record belongs to a study of Graves' ophthalmopathy and Graves' hyperthyroidism. For the study at large: There was a collection of peripheral blood at initial diagnosis, before any treatment.

Overall study findings and caveats: Both an approximately 69% sensitivity and an approximately 76% specificity characterized the model's predictions of ophthalmopathy progression.

Amplification from RNA transcripts yielded the TCR beta CDR3 regions. The first-round RT-PCR employed HTBI primers together with the Qiagen OneStep RT-PCR kit. A multiplex PCR was then performed as the second round. MiXCR, run by TCRdb on the multiplex PCR reads, gives a single entry per CDR3 protein. The sample lists about 700,000 distinct CDR3 sequences; over 40% were seen once. The CDR3 runs to 13 residues. The germline CDR1 and CDR2 sequences are MGHRA and YSYEKL. The germline V and J ends were trimmed by 0 bases and 8 bases, with 7 bases remaining between them. The sequencing input was peripheral blood. The chain links TRBV4-1 to TRBJ1-4; D not certain. This TCR came from an adult man with Graves' ophthalmopathy. The CDR3 sequence: CASSQETREKLFF. The CDR3 DNA reads as TGCGCCAGCAGCCAAGAAACCAGGGAAAAACTGTTTTTT.